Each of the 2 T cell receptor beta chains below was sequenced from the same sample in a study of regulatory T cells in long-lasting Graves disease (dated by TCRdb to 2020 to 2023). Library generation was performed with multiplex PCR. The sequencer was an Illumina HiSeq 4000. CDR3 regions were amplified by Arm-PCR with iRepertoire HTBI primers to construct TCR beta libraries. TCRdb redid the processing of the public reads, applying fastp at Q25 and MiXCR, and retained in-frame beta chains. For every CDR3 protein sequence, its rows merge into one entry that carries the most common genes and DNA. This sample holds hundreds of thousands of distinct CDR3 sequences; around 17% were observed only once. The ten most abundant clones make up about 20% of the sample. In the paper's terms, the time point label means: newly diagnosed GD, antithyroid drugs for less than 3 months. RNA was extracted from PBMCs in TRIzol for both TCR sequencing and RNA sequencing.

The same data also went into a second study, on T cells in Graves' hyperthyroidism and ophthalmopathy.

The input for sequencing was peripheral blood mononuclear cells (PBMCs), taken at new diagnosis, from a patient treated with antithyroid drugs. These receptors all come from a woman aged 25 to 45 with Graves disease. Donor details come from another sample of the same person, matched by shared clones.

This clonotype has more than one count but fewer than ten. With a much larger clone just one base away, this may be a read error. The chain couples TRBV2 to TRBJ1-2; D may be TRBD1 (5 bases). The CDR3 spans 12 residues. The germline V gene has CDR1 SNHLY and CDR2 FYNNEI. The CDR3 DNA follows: TGTGTCAGCAACCGACAGCTCTATGGCTACACCTTC. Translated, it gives CVSNRQLYGYTF.

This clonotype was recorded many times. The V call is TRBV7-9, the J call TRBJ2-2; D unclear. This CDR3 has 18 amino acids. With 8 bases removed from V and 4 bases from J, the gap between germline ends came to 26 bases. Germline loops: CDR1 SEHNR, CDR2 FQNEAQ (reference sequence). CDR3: CASPASRGGPVFTGELFF. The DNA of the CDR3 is TGTGCCAGCCCAGCAAGTAGAGGCGGCCCCGTATTCACCGGGGAGCTGTTTTTT.